Listed below are T cell receptor beta chains from one sample, sequenced in a study of blood T cell repertoires in COVID-19. Measured with immunoSEQ multiplex PCR; TCRdb has only the in-frame clones, and not every one. The profile shows about 300,000 clones, around 90% of them singletons. Input material: PBMCs or T cells enriched from blood (not recorded which). Every receptor here comes from a woman aged 40-49 years who had recovered from COVID-19. Both conserved end residues are part of each CDR3.

CASSRQMGLAGSNTGELFF TRBJ2-2 19 TRBV2
CASSVQGSRGYTF TRBJ1-2 13 TRBV9
CASSLGQVATEAFF TRBJ1-1 14 TRBV5-1
CASSEAPGQKNTEAFF TRBJ1-1 16 TRBV9
CASSLGSGGGNSPLHF TRBJ1-6 16 TRBV11-2
CASSYTGGWGTEAFF TRBJ1-1 15 TRBV6-5
CASSERGGQAESSNQPQHF TRBJ1-5 19 TRBV6-1
CASSTSGGIYNEQFF TRBJ2-1 15 TRBV28
CASRSRGKVGYTF TRBJ1-2 13 TRBV27
CAWDRQGFNGNTIYF TRBJ1-3 15 TRBV30
CAWSFGGYGYTF TRBJ1-2 12 TRBV30
CASSFSTYTGELFF TRBJ2-2 14 TRBV27
CASSPGMNTEAFF TRBJ1-1 13 TRBV13
CASSQLPGLAGVWLADTQYF TRBJ2-3 20 TRBV3-1/TRBV3-2
CASIQGPLGNQPQHF TRBJ1-5 15 TRBV6-5
CAWSVIDSLGPRTF TRBJ1-2 14 TRBV30
CASSQRGGSGDTQYF TRBJ2-3 15 TRBV4-3
CASSQGSGNTEAFF TRBJ1-1 14 TRBV25-1
CASSPWTSGREEQFF TRBJ2-1 15 TRBV3-1/TRBV3-2
CASSYSGQPAYGYTF TRBJ1-2 15 TRBV6-5
CASSQDGPTGELFF TRBJ2-2 14 TRBV4-1
CASSTYGETTGELFF TRBJ2-2 15 TRBV27
CASSSGGAYAYGYTF TRBJ1-2 15 TRBV19
CASSQGPAGANTGELFF TRBJ2-2 17 TRBV4-1
CASSYSLTPTSAQETQYF TRBJ2-5 18 TRBV6-2/TRBV6-3
CASLIGRGVTDTQYF TRBJ2-3 15 TRBV2
CASSPGGASYGYTF TRBJ1-2 14 TRBV27
CSVELSRIGQYF TRBJ2-3 12 TRBV29-1
CASSIWRGGSENEQFF TRBJ2-1 16 TRBV19
CSAGLWNTEAFF TRBJ1-1 12 TRBV29-1
CASSAITGGNSPLHF TRBJ1-6 15 TRBV9
CATSRGLTGGLQPQHF TRBJ1-5 16 TRBV15
CASSLAGEGYTF TRBJ1-2 12 TRBV5-1
CASSPRPGETQYF TRBJ2-5 13 TRBV9
CASSQPSENNEQFF TRBJ2-1 14 TRBV4-1
CASSLQREPIYNEQFF TRBJ2-1 16 TRBV5-1
CASSPLGREQYF TRBJ2-7 12 TRBV18
CASSRRTSSQDGELFF TRBJ2-2 16 TRBV25-1
CASSPLEEQFF TRBJ2-1 11 TRBV7-9
CASSLTGTGANVLTF TRBJ2-6 15 TRBV27
CASRPRGGNTEAFF TRBJ1-1 14 TRBV28
CASRSSSGGGHNEQFF TRBJ2-1 16 TRBV28
CASRPDRVSYEQYF TRBJ2-7 14 TRBV27
CASSPDGGRGTEAFF TRBJ1-1 15 TRBV11-2
CASSLVGQGVTEAFF TRBJ1-1 15 TRBV4-1
CASSFTSGAPTETQYF TRBJ2-5 16 TRBV5-1
CASSSIDSTGELFF TRBJ2-2 14 TRBV5-1
CASSPSGGTGELFF TRBJ2-2 14 TRBV18
CASTKIGTLYGYTF TRBJ1-2 14 TRBV27
CASSQQGAQAGELFF TRBJ2-2 15 TRBV4-2
CASSPGVLNSPLHF TRBJ1-6 14 TRBV5-1
CAWSHRAGGDEQYF TRBJ2-7 14 TRBV30
CASSLSGLAAYNEQFF TRBJ2-1 16 TRBV18
CASSVGQGRSYNSPLHF TRBJ1-6 17 TRBV9
CASSVVHGGNEQFF TRBJ2-1 14 TRBV9
CASSRTVGDTGELFF TRBJ2-2 15 TRBV18
CASSGTAMNTEAFF TRBJ1-1 14 TRBV7-8
CASTTNSARGNEKLFF TRBJ1-4 16 TRBV19
CASSLTYSTSTDTQYF TRBJ2-3 16 TRBV7-2
CASSRFGQFASYNEQFF TRBJ2-1 17 TRBV5-1